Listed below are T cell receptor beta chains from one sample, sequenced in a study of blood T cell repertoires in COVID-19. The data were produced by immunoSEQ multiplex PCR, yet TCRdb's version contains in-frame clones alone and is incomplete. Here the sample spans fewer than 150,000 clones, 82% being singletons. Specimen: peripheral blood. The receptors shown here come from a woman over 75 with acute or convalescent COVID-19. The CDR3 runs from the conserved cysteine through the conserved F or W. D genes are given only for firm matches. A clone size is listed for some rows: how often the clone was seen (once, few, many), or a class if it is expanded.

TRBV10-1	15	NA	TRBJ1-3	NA	CASSDSDTAGNTIYF	TGCGCCAGCAGCGATTCGGACACGGCTGGAAACACCATATATTTT
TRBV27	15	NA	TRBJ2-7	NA	CASSLSAGPGYEQYF	TGTGCCAGCAGTTTATCGGCGGGACCGGGCTACGAGCAGTACTTC
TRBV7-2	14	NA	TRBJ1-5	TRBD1	CASSFTGGNQPQHF	TGTGCCAGCAGCTTTACAGGGGGCAATCAGCCCCAGCATTTT
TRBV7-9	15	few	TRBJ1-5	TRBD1	CASSRGQGVGQPQHF	TGTGCCAGCAGCCGGGGACAGGGGGTAGGTCAGCCCCAGCATTTT
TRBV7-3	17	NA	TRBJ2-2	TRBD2	CASSPRSGGVQDGELFF	TGTGCCAGCAGCCCCCGTAGCGGGGGGGTCCAGGATGGGGAGCTGTTTTTT
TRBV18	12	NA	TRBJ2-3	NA	CASSEATDTQYF	TGTGCCAGCTCAGAAGCTACAGATACGCAGTATTTT
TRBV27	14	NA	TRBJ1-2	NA	CASSPREGPYGYTF	TGTGCCAGCAGTCCCAGGGAGGGGCCCTATGGCTACACCTTC
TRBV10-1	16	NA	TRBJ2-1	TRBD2	CASRVPSGGSYNEQFF	TGCGCCAGCAGAGTACCGAGCGGGGGCTCCTACAATGAGCAGTTCTTC
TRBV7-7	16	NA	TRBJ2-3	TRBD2	CASSPLSGGAEDTQYF	TGTGCCAGCAGCCCCCTTAGCGGGGGGGCCGAGGATACGCAGTATTTT
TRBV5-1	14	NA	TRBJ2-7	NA	CASSFSLDAYEQYF	TGCGCCAGCAGCTTCTCACTAGACGCCTACGAGCAGTACTTC
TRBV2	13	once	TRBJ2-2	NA	CASSRGGVGELFF	TGTGCCAGCAGTCGGGGAGGAGTCGGGGAGCTGTTTTTT
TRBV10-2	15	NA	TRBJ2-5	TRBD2	CAIRTTSGQKETQYF	TGCGCCATCAGAACGACTAGCGGCCAAAAAGAGACCCAGTACTTC
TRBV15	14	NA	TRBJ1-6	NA	CATSRDQASNSLHF	TGTGCCACCAGCAGAGATCAGGCATCTAACTCCCTCCACTTT
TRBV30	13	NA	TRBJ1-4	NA	CAWSTGLNEKLFF	TGTGCCTGGAGTACCGGACTAAATGAAAAACTGTTTTTT
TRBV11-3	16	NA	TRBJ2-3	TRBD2	CASSLGLAGDTDTQYF	TGTGCCAGCAGCCTCGGACTAGCGGGGGACACAGATACGCAGTATTTT
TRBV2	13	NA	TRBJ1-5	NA	CASRRQKNQPQHF	TGTGCCAGCAGGCGACAGAAGAATCAGCCCCAGCATTTT
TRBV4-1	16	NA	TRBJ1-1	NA	CASSRIRAGLITEAFF	TGCGCCAGCAGCCGGATCCGAGCAGGGCTGATCACTGAAGCTTTCTTT
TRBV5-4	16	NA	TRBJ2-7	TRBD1	CASSRARAGGRYEQYF	TGTGCCAGCAGCCGCGCCCGGGCAGGGGGTAGGTACGAGCAGTACTTC
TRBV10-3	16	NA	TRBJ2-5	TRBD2	CAISALSGASQETQYF	TGTGCCATCAGTGCCCTAAGCGGGGCCTCCCAAGAGACCCAGTACTTC
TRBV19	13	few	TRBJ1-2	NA	CASSTLDFYGYTF	TGTGCCAGTAGTACCCTAGACTTCTATGGCTACACCTTC
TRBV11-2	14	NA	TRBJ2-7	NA	CASSLAVRSYEQYF	TGTGCCAGCAGCTTAGCGGTAAGATCCTACGAGCAGTACTTC
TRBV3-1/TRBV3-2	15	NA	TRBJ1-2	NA	CASSLTFLGVSGYTF	TGTGCCAGCAGCCTAACGTTCCTCGGGGTCTCTGGCTACACCTTC
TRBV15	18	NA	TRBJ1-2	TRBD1	CATSRGLDRDRLNYGYTF	TGTGCCACCAGCAGAGGACTAGACCGGGACAGACTAAACTATGGCTACACCTTC
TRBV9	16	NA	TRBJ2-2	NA	CASSVRGQTNTGELFF	TGTGCCAGCAGCGTCCGCGGGCAGACGAACACCGGGGAGCTGTTTTTT
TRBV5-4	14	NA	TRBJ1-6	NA	CASSLTGHNSPLHF	TGTGCCAGCAGCTTGACAGGCCACAATTCACCCCTCCACTTT
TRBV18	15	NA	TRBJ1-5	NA	CASSPPGGGNQPQHF	TGTGCCAGCTCACCACCGGGAGGCGGCAATCAGCCCCAGCATTTT
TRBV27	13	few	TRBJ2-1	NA	CASGPARYNEQFF	TGTGCCAGCGGCCCGGCGCGGTACAATGAGCAGTTCTTC
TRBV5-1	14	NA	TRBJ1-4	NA	CASSVVGGSEKLFF	TGCGCCAGCAGCGTGGTGGGGGGTAGTGAAAAACTGTTTTTT
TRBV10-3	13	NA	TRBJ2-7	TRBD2	CAIMGTSGYEQYF	TGTGCCATCATGGGGACTAGCGGCTACGAGCAGTACTTC
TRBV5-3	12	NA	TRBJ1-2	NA	CARSSRHAGYTF	TGTGCCAGAAGCTCGCGGCACGCGGGCTACACCTTC
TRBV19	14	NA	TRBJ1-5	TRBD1	CASRSDRFDQPQHF	TGTGCCAGTAGATCGGACAGGTTCGATCAGCCCCAGCATTTT
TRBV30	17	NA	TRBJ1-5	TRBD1	CAWSRDRGTVGNQPQHF	TGTGCCTGGAGTCGGGACAGGGGGACGGTAGGCAATCAGCCCCAGCATTTT
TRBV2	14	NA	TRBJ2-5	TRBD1	CASRTGTGEETQYF	TGTGCCAGCAGGACCGGGACAGGGGAAGAGACCCAGTACTTC
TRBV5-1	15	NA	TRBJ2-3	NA	CASSLTGPRTDTQYF	TGCGCCAGCAGCTTGACAGGGCCCCGCACAGATACGCAGTATTTT
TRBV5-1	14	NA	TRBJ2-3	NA	CASSLGLDADTQYF	TGCGCCAGCAGCTTGGGACTTGATGCAGATACGCAGTATTTT
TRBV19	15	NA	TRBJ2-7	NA	CASSLTWGSSYEQYF	TGTGCCAGTAGCCTTACTTGGGGCTCCTCCTACGAGCAGTACTTC
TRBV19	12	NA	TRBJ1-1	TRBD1	CATGTGGLEAFF	TGTGCCACCGGGACAGGGGGCTTGGAAGCTTTCTTT
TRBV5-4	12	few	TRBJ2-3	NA	CASHGGGDTQYF	TGTGCCAGCCACGGTGGCGGGGATACGCAGTATTTT
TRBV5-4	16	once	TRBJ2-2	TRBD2	CASRRTSGRNTGELFF	TGTGCCAGCAGACGTACTAGCGGGCGAAACACCGGGGAGCTGTTTTTT
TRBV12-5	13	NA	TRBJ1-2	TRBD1	CASGRGQGGGYTF	TGTGCTAGTGGCCGAGGACAGGGAGGTGGCTACACCTTC
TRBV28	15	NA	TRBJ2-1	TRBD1	CASFKTGQGRNEQFF	TGTGCCAGCTTTAAAACTGGACAGGGGCGTAATGAGCAGTTCTTC
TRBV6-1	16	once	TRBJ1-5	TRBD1	CASSERQGRSNQPQHF	TGTGCCAGCAGTGAACGACAGGGACGGTCCAATCAGCCCCAGCATTTT
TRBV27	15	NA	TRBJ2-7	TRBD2	CASSFVSGGFYEQYF	TGTGCCAGCAGTTTTGTTAGCGGGGGGTTCTACGAGCAGTACTTC
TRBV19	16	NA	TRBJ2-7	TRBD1	CASSPMGQGKDYEQYF	TGTGCCAGTAGTCCCATGGGACAGGGTAAAGACTACGAGCAGTACTTC
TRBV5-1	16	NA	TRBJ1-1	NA	CASSLDPMRGNTEAFF	TGCGCCAGCAGCTTGGATCCTATGCGCGGAAACACTGAAGCTTTCTTT
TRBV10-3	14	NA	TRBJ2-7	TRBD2	CAITTSGATGEQYF	TGTGCCATCACGACTAGCGGGGCGACGGGAGAGCAGTACTTC
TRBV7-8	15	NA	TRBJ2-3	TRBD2	CASSFSGGAADTQYF	TGTGCCAGCAGCTTCAGCGGGGGGGCCGCAGATACGCAGTATTTT
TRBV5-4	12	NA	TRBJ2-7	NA	CASSPRGHEQYF	TGTGCCAGCAGCCCCCGAGGGCACGAGCAGTACTTC
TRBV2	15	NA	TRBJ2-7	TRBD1	CASSRTTGGYHEQYF	TGTGCCAGCAGTCGAACGACAGGGGGGTACCACGAGCAGTACTTC